A selection of T cell receptor beta chains follows, all from one sample in a study of T cell responses to AZD1222 COVID-19 vaccine. Clones were sequenced by immunoSEQ multiplex PCR, and TCRdb holds only the in-frame ones, with some missing. The table lists roughly 120,000 clones, 89% of them singletons. The source was peripheral blood, collected on day 0 of AZD1222 vaccination. The receptors derive from an adult in good health. Both conserved end residues are part of each CDR3. The order of the fields is CDR3 protein, CDR3 DNA, clone size, V gene, J gene, D gene. The D gene is left open where the match is weak. Some rows have no size entry. The others give once, few or many, or a class for an expanded clone.

CATSDRTGTGDEKLFF	TGTGCCACCAGTGACCGGACCGGGACAGGGGATGAAAAACTGTTTTTT	NA	TRBV24-1	TRBJ1-4	TRBD1
CASSPFGQGAQLRVF	NA	NA	TRBV7-2	TRBJ2-1	NA
CASSVLQGLKAFF	TGTGCCAGCAGCGTCCTCCAGGGATTGAAAGCTTTCTTT	NA	TRBV7-9	TRBJ1-1	NA
CASGRAGKGFTEAFF	TGTGCTAGTGGCCGCGCGGGTAAAGGATTCACTGAAGCTTTCTTT	NA	TRBV12-5	TRBJ1-1	NA
CASSPLSGEKLFF	TGTGCCAGCAGCCCCTTGAGTGGGGAAAAACTGTTTTTT	NA	TRBV6-2/TRBV6-3	TRBJ1-4	NA
CASSLAQGGAYEQYF	TGTGCCAGCAGCTTAGCACAGGGTGGTGCCTACGAGCAGTACTTC	few	TRBV7-8	TRBJ2-7	NA
CASRVGTATDTQYF	TGTGCCAGCAGAGTTGGGACAGCCACAGATACGCAGTATTTT	once	TRBV6-5	TRBJ2-3	TRBD1
CASSYTGSPLHF	TGTGCCAGCAGTTACACGGGTTCACCCCTCCACTTT	NA	TRBV6-2/TRBV6-3	TRBJ1-6	NA
CASSLDDVFSHPGTPSTNEKLFF	TGTGCCAGCAGCTTAGATGACGTTTTTAGCCACCCGGGAACCCCCTCAACTAATGAAAAACTGTTTTTT	NA	TRBV11-3	TRBJ1-4	NA
CASSFASGSYGELFF	TGTGCCAGCAGTTTTGCTAGCGGGAGTTACGGGGAGCTGTTTTTT	NA	TRBV28	TRBJ2-2	TRBD2
CASSLGTSSRGTEAFF	TGTGCCAGCAGCTTGGGGACATCGTCAAGGGGCACTGAAGCTTTCTTT	once	TRBV7-9	TRBJ1-1	NA
CASSQDIGLGVQYF	TGTGCCAGCAGCCAAGATATAGGCCTTGGGGTGCAGTATTTT	NA	TRBV3-1/TRBV3-2	TRBJ2-3	NA
CASSQSGTSGTETQYF	TGTGCCAGCAGCCAAAGCGGGACTAGCGGGACTGAGACCCAGTACTTC	few	TRBV9	TRBJ2-5	TRBD2
CASSPRLPLFPYYGYTF	TGTGCCAGCAGCCCCAGACTACCTCTGTTCCCCTATTATGGCTACACCTTC	NA	TRBV2	TRBJ1-2	NA
CASSYSGSPYEQYF	TGTGCCAGCAGTTACTCGGGAAGCCCCTACGAGCAGTACTTC	NA	TRBV6-5	TRBJ2-7	NA
CASTSVGGTEKLFF	TGTGCCAGCACTTCGGTGGGGGGGACCGAAAAACTGTTTTTT	NA	TRBV7-9	TRBJ1-4	NA